These T cell receptor beta chains were read from a single sample in a study of T-cell reconstitution after alpha-beta-depleted transplantation in children. TCRdb re-derived calls from the PCR reads in MiXCR, one entry per CDR3 protein. The table lists about 640,000 distinct CDR3 sequences, about 15% of them singletons. The sample in question was PBMCs from the stem cell graft donor, obtained from the stem cell graft. The origin of the receptors is a human donor who donated a stem cell graft to a child with acute myeloid leukemia. CDR3s include the opening cysteine and the closing phenylalanine or tryptophan. D genes are given only for firm matches. Some rows have no size entry. The others give once, few or many, or a class for an expanded clone.

J gene | V gene | clone size | D gene | CDR3 DNA | CDR3 protein
TRBJ1-4 | TRBV20-1 | few | . | TGCAGTCACCAGGGGAGGAGTGGAAAACTGTTTTTT | CSHQGRSGKLFF
TRBJ2-1 | TRBV7-6 | . | TRBD2 | TGTGCCAGCAGCTTACCAGCGGGGGGTTTAAATGAGCAGTTCTTC | CASSLPAGGLNEQFF
TRBJ1-2 | TRBV12-3/TRBV12-4 | . | TRBD1 | TGTGCCAGCAGTTTAGTTTGGGGACAGGGGGCGACACTCCATGGCTACACCTTC | CASSLVWGQGATLHGYTF
TRBJ1-1 | TRBV5-5 | few | . | TGTGCCAGCAGCCAAAGCCCAGTGGGGGGGAACACTGAAGCTTTCTTT | CASSQSPVGGNTEAFF
TRBJ2-2 | TRBV4-1 | . | . | TGCGCCAGCAGGCCAAGGAGGGGGGAGCTGTTTTTT | CASRPRRGELFF
TRBJ2-3 | TRBV20-1 | many | . | TGCAGTGCTAGAGGCGGACTTCGCACAGATACGCAGTATTTT | CSARGGLRTDTQYF
TRBJ1-6 | TRBV20-1 | many | . | TGCAGTGCTAGAGAAGACGGTTCACCCCTCCACTTT | CSAREDGSPLHF
TRBJ2-5 | TRBV7-8 | few | TRBD2 | TGTGCCAGCAGCTTAGTGCGACTAGCGGAGGAACAAGAGACCCAGTACTTC | CASSLVRLAEEQETQYF
TRBJ2-5 | TRBV2 | many | . | TGTGCCAGCAGTGATCCAGCGGGTGGGCAAGAGACCCAGTACTTC | CASSDPAGGQETQYF
TRBJ1-1 | TRBV20-1 | . | . | TGCAGTGCTCTGGCCGGGCGTCCGAACACTGAAGCTTTCTTT | CSALAGRPNTEAFF
TRBJ2-3 | TRBV13 | . | . | TGTGCCAGCAGCTTAGGGCGACTAGGAGATACGCAGTATTTT | CASSLGRLGDTQYF
TRBJ1-1 | TRBV6-5 | . | . | TGTGCCAGCAGCTACGAGGGGGGACTGAACACTGAAGCTTTCTTT | CASSYEGGLNTEAFF
TRBJ1-6 | TRBV6-5 | few | . | TGTGCCACGGCTGGAGGCCCCGGTTCACCCCTCCACTTT | CATAGGPGSPLHF
TRBJ1-5 | TRBV6-1 | . | . | TGTGCCAGCAGTGATAGGGGAATGGCCCAGCATTTT | CASSDRGMAQHF
TRBJ1-1 | TRBV4-1 | . | TRBD1 | TGCGCCAGCAGGCAACAGGGGACGAGGGCTGAAGCTTTCTTT | CASRQQGTRAEAFF
TRBJ2-1 | TRBV7-9 | many | . | TGTGCCAGCAGCTTTGACAGATCGTACAATGAGCAGTTCTTC | CASSFDRSYNEQFF
TRBJ1-2 | TRBV6-5 | many | . | TGTGCCAGCAGTTATGTCGGGGGCGTGTACTATGGCTACACCTTC | CASSYVGGVYYGYTF
TRBJ1-2 | TRBV20-1 | few | . | TGCTGTGCCAAACTAATAATCGCCCACGGGACCGACTATGGCTACACCTTC | CCAKLIIAHGTDYGYTF
TRBJ2-5 | TRBV7-9 | . | . | TGTGCCAGCAGGCCCAGGGGGGATGAGACCCAGTACTTC | CASRPRGDETQYF
TRBJ2-5 | TRBV6-5 | . | . | TGTGCCAGCAGTTACTCGCGAAAACCGGGACGCCGAGGAGAGACCCAGTACTTC | CASSYSRKPGRRGETQYF
TRBJ2-7 | TRBV25-1 | few | TRBD2 | TGTGCCAGCAGTCCCCAGGGACTAGCGCTCGCCTACGAGCAGTACTTC | CASSPQGLALAYEQYF
TRBJ1-1 | TRBV7-9 | . | . | TGTGCCAGCAGCGCACGACCGGACGGAGGTGGGAACACTGAAGCTTTCTTT | CASSARPDGGGNTEAFF
TRBJ1-2 | TRBV12-3/TRBV12-4 | . | . | TGTGCCAGCAGCCTCAGATTCCCCTATGGCTACACCTTC | CASSLRFPYGYTF
TRBJ2-5 | TRBV5-1 | . | . | TGCGCCAGCAGCTTGATTCTAGGTCGGGAGACCCAGTACTTC | CASSLILGRETQYF
TRBJ2-7 | TRBV15 | once | . | TGTGCCACCAGCAGAGAATCGGGGAGCTCCTACGAGCAGTACTTC | CATSRESGSSYEQYF
TRBJ2-7 | TRBV5-1 | many | TRBD2 | TGCGCCAGCAGCTTGGGACTAGCCAACGAGCAGTACTTC | CASSLGLANEQYF
TRBJ1-1 | TRBV20-1 | few | TRBD1 | TGCAGTGCTAGACCGATACCGACAGGGGTGAACACTGAAGCTTTCTTT | CSARPIPTGVNTEAFF
TRBJ2-3 | TRBV20-1 | few | TRBD2 | TGCAGTGCTTTAGCGGGGGGAATCACAGATACGCAGTATTTT | CSALAGGITDTQYF
TRBJ2-5 | TRBV7-2 | . | . | TGTGCCAGCAGCCTAAATAGAAGACTTGACCTGGAAGAGACCCAGTACTTC | CASSLNRRLDLEETQYF
TRBJ1-2 | TRBV7-2 | . | . | TGTGCCAGCAGCTCGTGGGGGAACTATGGCTACACCTTC | CASSSWGNYGYTF
TRBJ2-5 | TRBV20-1 | few | TRBD2 | TGCAGTGCTAGTGTTCTAGCGGGGGCCCATGAGAAGACCCAGTACTTC | CSASVLAGAHEKTQYF
TRBJ2-5 | TRBV20-1 | few | . | TGCAGTGCTAGCCCCGGGGGGCGCTTAGAGACCCAGTACTTC | CSASPGGRLETQYF
TRBJ1-2 | TRBV7-2 | few | TRBD1 | TGTGCCAGCAGCTTAGCCAACCCCAGGGGGCGCAACTATGGCTACACCTTC | CASSLANPRGRNYGYTF
TRBJ1-5 | TRBV7-2 | many | . | TGTGCCAGCAGCTCAACGGGGACGGTTAGCAATCAGCCCCAGCATTTT | CASSSTGTVSNQPQHF